These T cell receptor beta chains were read from a single sample in a study of blood T cell repertoires in COVID-19. Sequenced by immunoSEQ multiplex PCR; TCRdb stores in-frame clones only, minus some. The sample lists 200,000 or so clones; about 90% were seen once. The sample comprised PBMCs or T cells enriched from blood (not recorded which). These receptors were collected from a woman aged 18-29 years who had recovered from COVID-19. Both conserved end residues are trimmed from each CDR3.

CDR3aa: ASSSAQRESPLH; v_gene: TRBV5-1; j_gene: TRBJ1-6
CDR3aa: ASSLVGRGTEAF; v_gene: TRBV7-9; j_gene: TRBJ1-1
CDR3aa: ASSLSGGNTEAF; v_gene: TRBV5-4; j_gene: TRBJ1-1
CDR3aa: ASSLAYMNTEAF; v_gene: TRBV5-1; j_gene: TRBJ1-1
CDR3aa: ASSGLGAEAF; v_gene: TRBV19; j_gene: TRBJ1-1
CDR3aa: ASSPWTANTEAF; v_gene: TRBV5-4; j_gene: TRBJ1-1
CDR3aa: ASSAGQGWTDTQY; v_gene: TRBV9; j_gene: TRBJ2-3
CDR3aa: ASSLQGFTGYT; v_gene: TRBV12-3/TRBV12-4; j_gene: TRBJ1-2
CDR3aa: ASSLQGADREQY; v_gene: TRBV27; j_gene: TRBJ2-7
CDR3aa: ASSEGTGLGYT; v_gene: TRBV2; j_gene: TRBJ1-2
CDR3aa: ASSRDRVASEAF; v_gene: TRBV6-5; j_gene: TRBJ1-1
CDR3aa: ASSSLRGFTEAF; v_gene: TRBV2; j_gene: TRBJ1-1
CDR3aa: ASSLEQGRYGYT; v_gene: TRBV5-6; j_gene: TRBJ1-2
CDR3aa: ASSLDANKNIQY; v_gene: TRBV7-9; j_gene: TRBJ2-4
CDR3aa: ASSLAGGQLSGNTIY; v_gene: TRBV7-9; j_gene: TRBJ1-3
CDR3aa: ASSSQGATREQY; v_gene: TRBV7-9; j_gene: TRBJ2-7
CDR3aa: ASSQSEIPNTEAF; v_gene: TRBV3-1/TRBV3-2; j_gene: TRBJ1-1
CDR3aa: ASSFTSTRVNEQF; v_gene: TRBV28; j_gene: TRBJ2-1
CDR3aa: ASSPRQGTSGNTIY; v_gene: TRBV18; j_gene: TRBJ1-3
CDR3aa: ASSKTNTGTGNTIY; v_gene: TRBV4-1; j_gene: TRBJ1-3
CDR3aa: ASSQRGGSEKLF; v_gene: TRBV14; j_gene: TRBJ1-4
CDR3aa: SVNRVPDYGYT; v_gene: TRBV29-1; j_gene: TRBJ1-2
CDR3aa: ASSLRAGLQF; v_gene: TRBV7-9; j_gene: TRBJ2-1
CDR3aa: ASSDGVSYEQY; v_gene: TRBV12-3/TRBV12-4; j_gene: TRBJ2-7
CDR3aa: ASSLITGDYGYT; v_gene: TRBV6-5; j_gene: TRBJ1-2
CDR3aa: ASSLGQGVGSEQF; v_gene: TRBV28; j_gene: TRBJ2-1
CDR3aa: ASSHPALANYGYT; v_gene: TRBV4-1; j_gene: TRBJ1-2
CDR3aa: ASSPRALAGNEQF; v_gene: TRBV11-1; j_gene: TRBJ2-1
CDR3aa: ASSLTGRGNTIY; v_gene: TRBV5-5; j_gene: TRBJ1-3
CDR3aa: ASSQQGNTEAF; v_gene: TRBV12-3/TRBV12-4; j_gene: TRBJ1-1
CDR3aa: AIQDSGNTIY; v_gene: TRBV10-3; j_gene: TRBJ1-3
CDR3aa: ASSEQGRVHEQY; v_gene: TRBV28; j_gene: TRBJ2-7
CDR3aa: ASRKEGSYEQY; v_gene: TRBV6-5; j_gene: TRBJ2-7
CDR3aa: ASWGGDTQY; v_gene: TRBV12-3/TRBV12-4; j_gene: TRBJ2-3
CDR3aa: ASSFRGDTIY; v_gene: TRBV7-2; j_gene: TRBJ1-3
CDR3aa: SVGTSGGYEETQY; v_gene: TRBV29-1; j_gene: TRBJ2-5
CDR3aa: ATTTGTNNYGYT; v_gene: TRBV10-3; j_gene: TRBJ1-2
CDR3aa: ASSAQSWGLAYEQY; v_gene: TRBV21-1; j_gene: TRBJ2-7
CDR3aa: ASQRDRGETEAF; v_gene: TRBV2; j_gene: TRBJ1-1
CDR3aa: ASSSLDSINEQY; v_gene: TRBV7-9; j_gene: TRBJ2-7
CDR3aa: ASGLEGQGALEQY; v_gene: TRBV12-5; j_gene: TRBJ2-7
CDR3aa: ASSLLGEITDTQY; v_gene: TRBV28; j_gene: TRBJ2-3
CDR3aa: AWSREYEQF; v_gene: TRBV30; j_gene: TRBJ2-1